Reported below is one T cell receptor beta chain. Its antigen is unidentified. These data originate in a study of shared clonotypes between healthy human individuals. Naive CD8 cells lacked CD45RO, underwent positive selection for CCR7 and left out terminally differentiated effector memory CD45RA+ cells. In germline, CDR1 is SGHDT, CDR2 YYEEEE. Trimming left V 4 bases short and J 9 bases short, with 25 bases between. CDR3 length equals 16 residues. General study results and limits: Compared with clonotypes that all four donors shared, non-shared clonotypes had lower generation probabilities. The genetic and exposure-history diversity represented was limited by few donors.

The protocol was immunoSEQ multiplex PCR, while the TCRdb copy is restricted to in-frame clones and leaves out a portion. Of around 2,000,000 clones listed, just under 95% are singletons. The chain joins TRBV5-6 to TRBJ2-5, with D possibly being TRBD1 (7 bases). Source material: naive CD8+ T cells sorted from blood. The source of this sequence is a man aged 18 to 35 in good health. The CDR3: CASSKLALFTGEAQYF. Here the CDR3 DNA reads TGTGCCAGCAGCAAGCTTGCCCTCTTCACAGGGGAGGCCCAGTACTTC.